One sample yielded the 18 T cell receptor beta chains listed below, sequenced in a study of lymphopenia after photon versus proton radiotherapy. TCRdb's table, derived via immunoSEQ multiplex PCR, lists solely in-frame clones and lacks some. The repertoire holds under 70,000 clones, 85% to 95% seen once, with around 2.2% in the top ten. The input for sequencing was peripheral blood, taken from a patient treated with photon-based radiotherapy. These receptors were obtained from a middle-aged woman with cholangiocarcinoma.

The chain recombines TRBV12-5 with TRBJ1-5; tentatively, D is TRBD1 (6 bases). Trimming pared 7 bases from V and 6 bases from J, leaving 16 bases between. The CDR3 is made up of 14 amino acids. Germline CDR1 reads LGHNT; CDR2 reads FRNRAP. The CDR3 loop is CASVPDRDTQPQHF. CDR3 coding DNA: TGTGCTAGTGTCCCTGACCGGGACACTCAGCCCCAGCATTTT.

The V and J genes are TRBV6-1 and TRBJ1-2, with no clear D. The CDR3 runs 14 residues. V was shortened by 1 base and J by 0 bases, with 6 bases between the two germline ends. CDR1 and CDR2 (germline): MNHNS, SASEGT. CDR3 nucleotide sequence: TGTGCCAGCAGTGAAGAGGAAGCTAACTATGGCTACACCTTC. It is translated as CASSEEEANYGYTF.

In DNA, the CDR3 is TGTGCTAGTGGTTTGGTCTTGGAGACGACAGCTAGCAATCAGCCCCAGCATTTT. This codes for CASGLVLETTASNQPQHF. The V call is TRBV12-5, the J call TRBJ1-5, with D tentatively TRBD1 (5 bases). V was clipped by 0 bases and J by 0 bases, with 15 bases between them. The CDR3 runs 18 residues. The V gene's germline CDR1 is LGHNT and CDR2 FRNRAP.

The V gene is TRBV5-6, the J gene TRBJ1-1; no definite D call. The CDR3 runs 14 residues. In germline, CDR1 is SGHDT, CDR2 YYEEEE. Trimming removed 2 bases from V and 8 bases from J, with 16 bases in between. The CDR3 loop reads CASSLRVGYGEAFF. The DNA for the CDR3 is TGTGCCAGCAGCTTACGGGTGGGGTACGGAGAAGCTTTCTTT.

The V and J genes are TRBV19 and TRBJ2-3, with D perhaps TRBD1 (5 bases). Trimming pared 7 bases from V and 0 bases from J, leaving 11 bases between. The length of the CDR3 is 14 residues. CDR1 and CDR2 from the germline V gene are LNHDA and SQIVND (reference sequence). As DNA, the CDR3 is TGTGCCAGTACCCCAGGGTCTAGCACAGATACGCAGTATTTT. Translated, it gives CASTPGSSTDTQYF.

This chain links TRBV29-1 with TRBJ2-7; D is undetermined. Germline CDR1 reads SQVTM; CDR2 reads ANQGSEA. The CDR3 is 11 amino acids. Trimming left V 5 bases short and J 6 bases short, with 11 bases between. For the CDR3, the DNA is TGCAGCGTTAATCAAGTAGGCGAGCAGTACTTC. Protein product: CSVNQVGEQYF.

J is TRBJ2-5 and V is TRBV5-1, with D uncertain. Per the germline V gene, CDR1 is SGHRS and CDR2 is YFSETQ. Trimming removed 2 bases from V and 5 bases from J, with 10 bases in between. The CDR3 has 13 amino acids. In DNA form, the CDR3 reads TGCGCCAGCAGCTTCCAGCCCGGGGAGACCCAGTACTTC. Encoded protein: CASSFQPGETQYF.

The V gene is TRBV4-2, the J gene TRBJ2-3; the D gene is possibly TRBD2 (6 bases). CDR1 is LGHNA, CDR2 YNFKEQ, per germline. This CDR3 comprises 17 residues. The V end lost 0 bases, the J end lost 3 bases, and 16 bases lay between the germline ends. CDR3 residues: CASSQEGSGSLTDTQYF. As DNA, the CDR3 is TGTGCCAGCAGCCAAGAAGGGTCCGGGAGTCTGACAGATACGCAGTATTTT.

The chain has TRBV2 and TRBJ1-1, with D unclear. This CDR3 has 14 amino acids. Germline V lookup: CDR1 SNHLY, CDR2 FYNNEI. Trimming took 8 bases from V and 0 from J, leaving 13 bases between them. CDR3 region: CASPQVTMNTEAFF. In DNA form, the CDR3 reads TGTGCCAGCCCCCAGGTGACCATGAACACTGAAGCTTTCTTT.

This chain uses TRBV7-9 with TRBJ2-3; D is unclear. V was trimmed by 5 bases and J by 4 bases, leaving 13 bases between them. CDR1 is SEHNR, CDR2 FQNEAQ, per germline (reference sequence). The CDR3 runs to 14 residues. The CDR3 DNA is TGTGCCAGCAGCGGCCTAGAAGTGCCAGATACGCAGTATTTT. Translated, it gives CASSGLEVPDTQYF.

The chain links TRBV2 to TRBJ1-3; D remains ambiguous. Germline V gene sequence: CDR1 SNHLY, CDR2 FYNNEI. The CDR3 is made up of 20 amino acids. Trimming stripped 7 bases from V and 4 bases from J, with 32 bases between. CDR3 sequence: CASILTPGEGPSSGGNTIYF. Written as DNA, the CDR3 is TGTGCCAGCATTCTAACCCCTGGGGAGGGCCCCAGCTCTGGAGGAAACACCATATATTTT.

This clone was observed a handful of times. The chain combines TRBV25-1 with TRBJ1-1; possible D gene TRBD1, 5 bases. Germline CDR1 is MGHDK and CDR2 is SYGVNS. There are 14 residues in the CDR3. Trimming shortened V by 2 bases and J by 5 bases, and 12 bases separated the two germline ends. The CDR3 loop is CASSEGGDGTEAFF. In DNA, the CDR3 is TGTGCCAGCAGTGAAGGGGGGGATGGAACTGAAGCTTTCTTT. The full variable domain, its missing parts supplied by reference TRBV25-1 and TRBJ1-1, is EADIYQTPRYLVIGTGKKITLECSQTMGHDKMYWYQQDPGMELHLIHYSYGVNSTEKGDLSSESTVSRIRTEHFPLTLESARPSHTSQYLCASSEGGDGTEAFFGQGTRLTVV.

V usage is TRBV9 and J usage is TRBJ1-1, with a weak D call TRBD1 (5 bases). The germline V gene has CDR1 SGDLS and CDR2 YYNGEE. The V end was cut by 4 bases, the J end by 5 bases, with 12 bases between. CDR3 length equals 13 residues. The CDR3 nucleotides read TGTGCCAGCAGCAGAGAGGGACGGACTGAAGCTTTCTTT. This codes for CASSREGRTEAFF.

This clone came up once. J is TRBJ2-7 and V is TRBV28, with a weak D call TRBD1 (6 bases). Deletions cut 5 bases from V and 0 bases from J, with 11 bases between. The CDR3 covers 14 residues. The germline V gene has CDR1 MDHEN and CDR2 SYDVKM. The CDR3 reads CASSPTGSSYEQYF. In nucleotides, the CDR3 is TGTGCCAGCAGTCCGACAGGTAGCTCCTACGAGCAGTACTTC. The full variable domain, with the rest looked up from reference TRBV28 and TRBJ2-7, is DVKVTQSSRYLVKRTGEKVFLECVQDMDHENMFWYRQDPGLGLRLIYFSYDVKMKEKGDIPEGYSVSREKKERFSLILESASTNQTSMYLCASSPTGSSYEQYFGPGTRLTVT.

This chain links TRBV28 with TRBJ2-2; tentative D call: TRBD1 (6 bases). The CDR3 spans 14 residues. In germline, CDR1 is MDHEN, CDR2 SYDVKM. V lost 6 bases and J 2 bases, leaving 10 bases between the germline ends. The CDR3 sequence: CASSKGHNTGELFF. Here the CDR3 DNA reads TGTGCCAGCAGCAAGGGACACAACACCGGGGAGCTGTTTTTT.

The chain carries TRBV2 and TRBJ1-5, with TRBD1 identical over 10 bases. The trim removed 5 bases at V and 9 bases at J, leaving 7 bases unmatched. Germline lookup yields CDR1 SNHLY and CDR2 FYNNEI. The CDR3 runs 14 residues. Here the CDR3 DNA reads TGTGCCAGCAGTCCCGGGACAGGGGATCGGCCCCAGCATTTT. It translates to CASSPGTGDRPQHF. The variable domain in full, completed from reference TRBV2 and TRBJ1-5, reads EPEVTQTPSHQVTQMGQEVILRCVPISNHLYFYWYRQILGQKVEFLVSFYNNEISEKSEIFDDQFSVERPDGSNFTLKIRSTKLEDSAMYFCASSPGTGDRPQHFGDGTRLSIL.

This clone was detected only once. The chain employs TRBV6-5 and TRBJ1-1; no clear D gene. With 6 bases removed from V and 1 base from J, the gap between germline ends came to 9 bases. CDR3 length: 13 residues. Looked up from germline, CDR1 is MNHEY and CDR2 is SVGAGI. The CDR3 DNA is TGTGCCAGCAGGCTACTCCCGAACACTGAAGCTTTCTTT. Protein: CASRLLPNTEAFF.

The chain links TRBV5-1 to TRBJ1-4; D is perhaps TRBD1 (5 bases). The CDR3 totals 17 residues. CDR1 SGHRS and CDR2 YFSETQ come from the germline V gene. Trimming left V 4 bases short and J 0 bases short, with 16 bases between. CDR3 amino acids: CASSVGLAGATNEKLFF. The CDR3, as DNA: TGCGCCAGCAGCGTCGGACTTGCGGGGGCAACTAATGAAAAACTGTTTTTT.